The 32 T cell receptor beta chains listed next were all sequenced from one sample in a study of blood T cell repertoires in COVID-19 (dated by TCRdb to the early 2020s). Receptor amplification or capture employed the immunoSEQ multiplex PCR assay. The table was pulled from immuneACCESS by TCRdb, which kept in-frame rearrangements only. Such tables lose some clones; where checked, under half of the loss comes from unresolved V genes, and the rest has no known cause. This sample lists under 300,000 clones; approximately 85% were detected once. More than 9.5% of the sample is taken by the ten largest. The sequenced sample consisted of peripheral blood. Source of these receptors: a woman between 65 and 79 years old with acute or convalescent COVID-19.

This rearrangement joins TRBV6-1 to TRBJ1-5; D is unresolved. The CDR3 extends over 12 amino acids. Germline assignment: CDR1 MNHNS and CDR2 SASEGT. V lost 0 bases to trimming and J lost 9 bases, with 6 bases between them. The CDR3 bases are TGTGCCAGCAGTGAAGCGCGGGCGCCCCAGCATTTT. Protein: CASSEARAPQHF.

The V and J genes are TRBV7-8 and TRBJ1-1, with 8 positions matching TRBD1. Germline V CDR1 and CDR2: SGHVS, FQNEAQ. The junction had 7 bases not matched to a gene; V was cut back by 5 bases and J by 8 bases. This CDR3 comprises 13 residues. Here the CDR3 reads CASSRDRPSEAFF. Written as DNA, the CDR3 is TGTGCCAGCAGCAGGGACAGGCCATCGGAAGCTTTCTTT.

A single count supports this clone. The J gene is TRBJ2-5, the V gene TRBV11-2, with 8 bases lining up with TRBD2. The CDR3 loop spans 15 amino acids. CDR1 is SGHAT, CDR2 FQNNGV, per germline. The junction had 8 bases not matched to a gene; V was cut back by 3 bases and J by 5 bases. This CDR3 reads CASSFVAGRGETQYF. DNA for the CDR3: TGTGCCAGCAGCTTCGTAGCGGGGCGCGGGGAGACCCAGTACTTC.

The J gene is TRBJ1-2, the V gene TRBV29-1, with D possibly TRBD1 on 6 matching bases. V was cut by 0 bases and J by 0 bases, with 11 bases left in between. The germline V gene encodes CDR1 SQVTM and CDR2 ANQGSEA. This CDR3 spans 15 amino acids. CDR3 sequence reads: CSVEESGHPNYGYTF. CDR3 coding DNA: TGCAGCGTTGAAGAGTCGGGACACCCTAACTATGGCTACACCTTC.

Details on this clone: Other DNA sequences within the sample encode an identical CDR3. The chain links TRBV14 to TRBJ1-5; possible D gene TRBD1, 5 bases. V shed 1 base and J shed 5 bases, with 6 bases lying between them. The length of the CDR3 is 13 residues. Germline loops: CDR1 SGHDN, CDR2 FVKESK. The CDR3 DNA follows: TGTGCCAGCAGCCAAGCGGGGGATCAGCCCCAGCATTTT. It translates to CASSQAGDQPQHF.

The chain is built from TRBV6-1 and TRBJ2-3; D gene unclear. The V and J ends lost 2 bases and 0 bases respectively, with 12 bases between them. Germline-derived CDR1 and CDR2 are MNHNS and SASEGT. The CDR3 is 16 amino acids. CDR3 sequence (DNA): TGTGCCAGCAGTGAACAGGCAGATTCTAGCACAGATACGCAGTATTTT. Translation: CASSEQADSSTDTQYF.

This chain uses TRBV4-1 with TRBJ1-1; weak D call: TRBD1 (5 bases). Deletions cut 1 base from V and 1 base from J, with 16 bases between. The CDR3 spans 17 residues. From germline, CDR1 is MGHRA and CDR2 YSYEKL. The DNA for the CDR3 is TGCGCCAGCAGCCAAGTCGATTTGGGACTCACGAACACTGAAGCTTTCTTT. Translating it yields CASSQVDLGLTNTEAFF.

The chain uses TRBV21-1 and TRBJ2-7; no check of the table's D call, TRBD1, against the DNA was made. TRBV21-1 is assigned pseudogene status. The CDR3 contains 15 residues. The CDR3 region has the DNA TGTGCCAGCAGCAGCTCCGGGACAGGGGATTCCGAGCAGTACTTC. Its protein product is CASSSSGTGDSEQYF.

The sample holds a few counts of this clone. The junction departs from the called germline gene at one end, perhaps through a read error. The V call is TRBV7-3, the J call TRBJ1-1; no clear D. This CDR3 has 13 amino acids. CDR1 is SGHTA and CDR2 is FQGTGA in the germline V gene. CDR3 in amino acids: CASSLSSPQEAFF. In DNA, the CDR3 is TGTGCCAGCAGTTTAAGTAGCCCCCAAGAAGCTTTCTTT.

The rearrangement links TRBV15 to TRBJ1-5; 8 nucleotides align to TRBD1. Looked up from germline, CDR1 is LNHNV and CDR2 is YYDKDF (reference sequence). With 6 bases clipped from V and 5 bases from J, the junction kept 9 bases outside the gene matches. There are 15 residues in the CDR3. The CDR3 region is CATRPVDREDQPQHF. CDR3 bases: TGTGCCACCAGGCCAGTGGACAGGGAGGATCAGCCCCAGCATTTT.

This clone turned up a few times. The chain is built from TRBV2 and TRBJ2-7, with 11 bases aligning to TRBD2. The CDR3 spans 16 residues. The V and J ends lost 4 bases and 4 bases, in that order; junction bases with no gene match: 9. The germline V gene has CDR1 SNHLY and CDR2 FYNNEI. CDR3 region: CASSGPRLAGLYEQYF. The CDR3 DNA follows: TGTGCCAGCAGTGGACCAAGACTAGCGGGACTTTACGAGCAGTACTTC. Combining the CDR3 with reference TRBV2 and TRBJ2-7 gives the whole variable domain EPEVTQTPSHQVTQMGQEVILRCVPISNHLYFYWYRQILGQKVEFLVSFYNNEISEKSEIFDDQFSVERPDGSNFTLKIRSTKLEDSAMYFCASSGPRLAGLYEQYFGPGTRLTVT.

This clone was counted between two and nine times. The J gene is TRBJ1-5, the V gene TRBV11-2; D is unclear. Germline CDR1 and CDR2: SGHAT and FQNNGV. The germline V and J ends were trimmed by 3 bases and 6 bases, with 12 bases remaining between them. CDR3 length equals 14 residues. CDR3 sequence: CASSFAGLRQPQHF. The DNA of the CDR3 is TGTGCCAGCAGCTTTGCAGGACTTCGTCAGCCCCAGCATTTT.

The genes are TRBV4-2 and TRBJ1-5; D is possibly TRBD1 (5 bases). This CDR3 has 16 residues. Trimming shortened V by 6 bases and J by 0 bases, and 15 bases separated the two germline ends. Germline CDR1 LGHNA, CDR2 YNFKEQ. CDR3 residues: CASSSTSGLSNQPQHF. CDR3 coding DNA: TGTGCCAGCAGTTCGACCTCGGGACTTAGCAATCAGCCCCAGCATTTT.

This clone was observed once. J is TRBJ1-2 and V is TRBV7-3; 10 bases are a match to TRBD1. Trimming at V came to 4 bases and at J to 8 bases, leaving 4 bases not matched to a gene. The CDR3 loop spans 13 amino acids. In germline, CDR1 is SGHTA, CDR2 FQGTGA. The CDR3 spells CASSSGTGVGYTF. The CDR3 DNA is TGTGCCAGCAGCTCCGGGACAGGGGTAGGCTACACCTTC.

This clone was observed once. The CDR3 DNA reads TGTGCCAGCCAGGTCGAGACGGCCCGGGGCAATGAGCAGTTCTTC. Encoded protein: CASQVETARGNEQFF. The chain links TRBV2 to TRBJ2-1; D is perhaps TRBD2 (5 bases). The germline gives CDR1 SNHLY, CDR2 FYNNEI. V dropped 8 bases and J dropped 6 bases, with 20 bases sitting between them. The CDR3 contains 15 residues.

This chain links TRBV14 with TRBJ2-7; D possibly corresponds to TRBD2 (6 bases). The germline gives CDR1 SGHDN, CDR2 FVKESK. The CDR3 is 12 amino acids. Trimming took 3 bases from V and 3 from J, leaving 6 bases between them. CDR3 nucleotide sequence: TGTGCCAGCAGCCAGCGGGGCTACGAGCAGTACTTC. It is translated as CASSQRGYEQYF.

The chain couples TRBV3-1 (or the pseudogene TRBV3-2) to TRBJ1-2; possible D gene TRBD1, 5 bases. The CDR3 consists of 15 residues. V was cut by 1 base and J by 0 bases, with 9 bases left in between. Germline V gene sequence: CDR1 LGHDT, CDR2 YNNKEL (reference sequence). The CDR3 DNA reads as TGTGCCAGCAGCCAAGGTGGCAGGGCTAACTATGGCTACACCTTC. It translates to CASSQGGRANYGYTF.

This clone appeared once. The chain joins TRBV2 to TRBJ2-3, with 8 bases that match TRBD2. The junction had 9 bases not matched to a gene; V was cut back by 4 bases and J by 6 bases. The length of the CDR3 is 15 residues. CDR1 SNHLY and CDR2 FYNNEI come from the germline V gene. CDR3 nucleotide sequence: TGTGCCAGCAGTGCGGTCCGGGGGGGCTTGGATACGCAGTATTTT. It yields the protein CASSAVRGGLDTQYF.

A single count supports this clone. The rearrangement joins TRBV24-1 to TRBJ1-2; a weak D match, TRBD1 (6 bases). Germline V gene lookup returns CDR1 KGHDR and CDR2 SFDVKD. V was cut by 3 bases and J by 0 bases, with 7 bases left in between. This CDR3 comprises 14 residues. The CDR3 reads CATSDRTANYGYTF. The CDR3 DNA reads as TGTGCCACCAGTGATCGGACAGCTAACTATGGCTACACCTTC.

The table lists this clone with a count of one. At one end the junction does not follow the germline gene, possibly because of a read error. The CDR3 nucleotides read TGCGCCAGCTGGGGGACTAGTTCCTCCAATGAGCAGTTCTTC. Translated, it gives CASWGTSSSNEQFF. The genes are TRBV5-1 and TRBJ2-1; 8 nucleotides agree with TRBD2. This CDR3 has 14 amino acids. Germline lookup yields CDR1 SGHRS and CDR2 YFSETQ.

The chain joins TRBV5-1 to TRBJ1-1; a possible D gene is TRBD1 (6 bases). The V gene's germline CDR1 is SGHRS and CDR2 YFSETQ. V lost 0 bases and J lost 4, with 19 bases in between. The CDR3 is made up of 17 amino acids. CDR3 loop: CASSLVALRQAGTEAFF. CDR3 nucleotide sequence: TGCGCCAGCAGCTTGGTAGCCCTTCGACAGGCAGGCACTGAAGCTTTCTTT.

The V call is TRBV24-1, the J call TRBJ1-6; D might be TRBD1 (5 bases). V was trimmed by 3 bases and J by 11 bases, leaving 10 bases between them. The CDR3 extends over 13 amino acids. CDR1 is KGHDR and CDR2 is SFDVKD in the germline V gene. The CDR3 nucleotides read TGTGCCACCAGTGATCGGGGCGGGGCACCCCTCCACTTT. Its translation: CATSDRGGAPLHF.

There are a few counts of this clone. The rearrangement joins TRBV4-1 to TRBJ2-1; 7 bases map to TRBD1. Germline V gene lookup returns CDR1 MGHRA and CDR2 YSYEKL. The V gene end was trimmed by 4 bases and the J gene end by 7 bases; junction bases not matched to a gene: 16. The CDR3 sequence is 17 residues long. This CDR3 reads CASSPPYRDRKENEQFF. The CDR3 DNA follows: TGCGCCAGCAGCCCCCCCTATCGGGACAGAAAAGAAAATGAGCAGTTCTTC.

With regard to this clone: Other DNA sequences in the sample encode the same CDR3. V is TRBV6-5 and J is TRBJ1-1; the D is unclear. Trimming took 2 bases from V and 1 from J, leaving 5 bases between them. Germline values: CDR1 MNHEY, CDR2 SVGAGI. The CDR3 loop spans 13 amino acids. This CDR3 is CASSYPGNTEAFF. DNA of the CDR3: TGTGCCAGCAGTTACCCAGGGAACACTGAAGCTTTCTTT.

This clone was seen a few times. The chain uses TRBV24-1 and TRBJ1-1; D is undetermined. The V end was cut by 4 bases, the J end by 0 bases, with 17 bases between. Germline V gene sequence: CDR1 KGHDR, CDR2 SFDVKD. The CDR3 is made up of 17 amino acids. The CDR3 DNA follows: TGTGCCACCAGTGACCTCTTCCGGGGTTTCATGAACACTGAAGCTTTCTTT. Residues: CATSDLFRGFMNTEAFF.

The chain couples TRBV6-6 to TRBJ1-6; TRBD1 might be the D (5 bases). The CDR3 spans 14 residues. Per the germline V gene, CDR1 is MNHNY and CDR2 is SVGAGI (reference sequence). V shed 2 bases and J shed 9 bases, with 11 bases lying between them. The CDR3 region has the DNA TGTGCCAGCAGTTACCGGACATATTCTTCACCCCTCCACTTT. The encoded protein is CASSYRTYSSPLHF.

The V and J genes are TRBV11-3 and TRBJ2-7; 9 bases are shared with TRBD1. V lost 5 bases, J lost 3 bases, and 11 bases stayed unmatched. The length of the CDR3 is 16 residues. Germline lookup yields CDR1 SGHNT and CDR2 YENEEA. DNA for the CDR3: TGTGCCAGCAGCCGCGGTTCGGGGACAGGGAACTACGAGCAGTACTTC. Translation gives CASSRGSGTGNYEQYF.

The chain is built from TRBV9 and TRBJ1-1, with D possibly matching TRBD1 (6 bases). Germline V CDR1 and CDR2: SGDLS, YYNGEE. Trimming took 4 bases from V and 4 from J, leaving 11 bases between them. This CDR3 has 13 amino acids. The CDR3 DNA reads TGTGCCAGCAGCCTTCAAGGGGGCACTGAAGCTTTCTTT. This codes for CASSLQGGTEAFF.

This clone was detected only once. The chain couples TRBV5-6 to TRBJ2-7, with a tentative D call TRBD2 (6 bases). Germline CDR1 and CDR2: SGHDT and YYEEEE. Trimming pared 1 base from V and 2 bases from J, leaving 16 bases between. The CDR3 spans 16 residues. This chain's CDR3 is CASSLPSGVFAYEQYF. CDR3 DNA: TGTGCCAGCAGCTTGCCCTCGGGGGTGTTCGCCTACGAGCAGTACTTC.

The genes are TRBV5-4 and TRBJ1-1; tentatively, D is TRBD1 (5 bases). CDR1 SGHNT and CDR2 YYREEE come from the germline V gene (reference sequence). Trimming left V 7 bases short and J 5 bases short, with 12 bases between. This CDR3 region has 12 residues. The CDR3 loop is CASLVRVTEAFF. CDR3 DNA sequence: TGTGCCAGCCTGGTCAGGGTAACTGAAGCTTTCTTT.

The chain links TRBV6-1 to TRBJ2-2; 7 bases are shared with TRBD1. The CDR3 is made up of 15 amino acids. The J segment lost 5 bases and the V segment lost 0 bases, leaving 3 bases of the junction unmatched. Germline-derived CDR1 and CDR2 are MNHNS and SASEGT. The CDR3 nucleotides read TGTGCCAGCAGTGAAGCGCCGACAGGGACCGGGGAGCTGTTTTTT. This codes for CASSEAPTGTGELFF.

This rearrangement joins TRBV5-6 to TRBJ1-1, with D unclear. Germline V gives CDR1 SGHDT, CDR2 YYEEEE. The CDR3 sequence is 12 residues long. V lost 4 bases and J lost 9, with 13 bases in between. The CDR3 DNA follows: TGTGCCAGCAGCCCCTGGGGAGATAAAGCTTTCTTT. Its protein product is CASSPWGDKAFF.